This T cell receptor beta chain emerged from a study of T cells after yellow fever vaccination. The study, taken as a whole, reports: The secondary response peaked faster, at day 5 versus 15, but was weaker.

Turning to this clonotype: Its antigen is not known.

TCRdb called the 5' RACE reads again in MiXCR, with one record for every CDR3 protein. The table lists about 360,000 distinct CDR3 sequences, 6% to 8% of them singletons. Per the germline V gene, CDR1 is SGHTA and CDR2 is FQGTGA. The V end was cut by 2 bases, the J end by 6 bases, with 20 bases between. This CDR3 is 17 amino acids long. Sample: PBMCs, taken 5 days after the yellow fever booster vaccination. The J gene is TRBJ2-1, the V gene TRBV7-3; perhaps TRBD2 as D (5 bases). This clonotype was obtained from a young man who received the YFV17D yellow fever vaccine. DNA for the CDR3: TGTGCCAGCAGCTTATCTCGGGTGCAAGGAGGCCCCAATGAGCAGTTCTTC. The encoded protein is CASSLSRVQGGPNEQFF.